Listed here are 27 T cell receptor beta chains from one sample, sequenced in a study of blood T cell repertoires in COVID-19 (dated by TCRdb to about 2020). Libraries came from the immunoSEQ multiplex PCR assay. In TCRdb, the immuneACCESS table is reduced to in-frame sequences with V and J assigned. These tables do not hold every clone; where another copy was compared, an unresolved V gene accounts for under half, and the others remain unexplained. The sample table lists approximately 230,000 clones, 87% of them with a count of one. Together, the top ten hold roughly 3.1% of the sample. The sample comprised peripheral blood. The receptors stem from a young man with active or convalescent COVID-19.

This clone was found once. CDR3 bases: TGTGCCAGTAGTAGCCCGGGACAGGCTAACTATGGCTACACCTTC. Its protein is CASSSPGQANYGYTF. The genes are TRBV19 and TRBJ1-2, with 8 nucleotides matching TRBD1. The V gene's germline CDR1 is LNHDA and CDR2 SQIVND (reference sequence). Trimming at V came to 4 bases and at J to 0 bases, leaving 4 bases not matched to a gene. The length of the CDR3 is 15 residues.

The chain is built from TRBV19 and TRBJ1-1; D call uncertain. This CDR3 spans 15 amino acids. Trimming shortened V by 8 bases and J by 1 base, and 17 bases separated the two germline ends. Germline CDR1 reads LNHDA; CDR2 reads SQIVND (reference sequence). For the CDR3, the DNA is TGTGCCAGTTGTTGGCACCACGATTCGAACACTGAAGCTTTCTTT. Translated, it gives CASCWHHDSNTEAFF. Full variable domain (outside the CDR3, taken from reference TRBV19 and TRBJ1-1): DGGITQSPKYLFRKEGQNVTLSCEQNLNHDAMYWYRQDPGQGLRLIYYSQIVNDFQKGDIAEGYSVSREKKESFPLTVTSAQKNPTAFYLCASCWHHDSNTEAFFGQGTRLTVV.

V usage is TRBV6-2 or TRBV6-3 and J usage is TRBJ1-1, with D perhaps TRBD1 (5 bases). The V and J ends lost 5 bases and 5 bases respectively, with 15 bases between them. The CDR3 contains 14 residues. Germline assignment: CDR1 MNHEY and CDR2 SVGEGT. Here the CDR3 reads CASSPYSRGTEAFF. CDR3 coding DNA: TGTGCCAGCAGTCCCTACTCTAGGGGAACTGAAGCTTTCTTT.

With respect to this clone: Within the sample, other DNA sequences also encode this same CDR3. In DNA form, the CDR3 reads TGTGCCAGCAGCTTAGCTCTAGCGGGAACCTACAATGAGCAGTTCTTC. Its protein is CASSLALAGTYNEQFF. This chain uses TRBV7-9 with TRBJ2-1; 9 bases match TRBD2. V gave up 0 bases and J gave up 2 bases; unmatched junction bases: 2. The germline CDR1 and CDR2 sequences are SEHNR and FQNEAQ (reference sequence). This CDR3 comprises 16 residues.

The chain carries TRBV5-1 and TRBJ1-2; D may be TRBD1 (5 bases). CDR3 length equals 14 residues. CDR1 is SGHRS and CDR2 is YFSETQ in the germline V gene. Trimming shortened V by 0 bases and J by 7 bases, and 13 bases separated the two germline ends. CDR3 nucleotide sequence: TGCGCCAGCAGCTTGGATCCCGGGGGTGGTGGCTACACCTTC. Translating it yields CASSLDPGGGGYTF. The whole variable domain, filled in from reference TRBV5-1 and TRBJ1-2, reads KAGVTQTPRYLIKTRGQQVTLSCSPISGHRSVSWYQQTPGQGLQFLFEYFSETQRNKGNFPGRFSGRQFSNSRSEMNVSTLELGDSALYLCASSLDPGGGGYTFGSGTRLTVV.

In this sample, this clone turned up once. This chain links TRBV12-3 or TRBV12-4 with TRBJ2-5, with D unclear. Trimming shortened V by 3 bases and J by 4 bases, and 9 bases separated the two germline ends. CDR3 length: 13 amino acids. The chain's CDR3 is CASSFNTGETQYF. CDR3 in DNA: TGTGCCAGCAGTTTCAACACGGGAGAGACCCAGTACTTC.

The chain carries TRBV7-2 and TRBJ2-1, with TRBD1 matching over 9 bases. The CDR3 sequence is 14 residues long. In germline, CDR1 is SGHTA, CDR2 FQGNSA. V was clipped by 7 bases and J by 4 bases; unmatched bases: 5. The CDR3 region has the DNA TGTGCCAGCACCCCGGGACAGGGTTACAATGAGCAGTTCTTC. Translation gives CASTPGQGYNEQFF.

The CDR3 spells CASRGSLEGLFF. CDR3 bases: TGTGCCAGCAGGGGGTCCCTGGAGGGACTGTTCTTC. V usage is TRBV28 and J usage is TRBJ2-1; possibly TRBD2 for D (6 bases). Germline lookup yields CDR1 MDHEN and CDR2 SYDVKM. Deletions cut 6 bases from V and 15 bases from J, with 18 bases between. This CDR3 is built from 12 residues.

This rearrangement joins TRBV19 to TRBJ2-3; D is unclear. The CDR3 has 14 residues. Germline V CDR1 and CDR2: LNHDA, SQIVND (reference sequence). V was pared by 5 bases and J by 2 bases, with 11 bases between. The CDR3 sequence: CASSPKTNTDTQYF. CDR3 in DNA: TGTGCCAGTAGTCCCAAGACAAACACAGATACGCAGTATTTT. The whole variable domain, remainder taken from reference TRBV19 and TRBJ2-3, is DGGITQSPKYLFRKEGQNVTLSCEQNLNHDAMYWYRQDPGQGLRLIYYSQIVNDFQKGDIAEGYSVSREKKESFPLTVTSAQKNPTAFYLCASSPKTNTDTQYFGPGTRLTVL.

The rearrangement joins TRBV6-5 to TRBJ2-4; TRBD2 is a possible D gene (6 bases). V was pared by 0 bases and J by 1 base, with 10 bases between. Germline CDR1 and CDR2: MNHEY and SVGAGI. The CDR3 consists of 16 residues. CDR3 amino acids: CASSYSEGTAKNIQYF. The CDR3 DNA follows: TGTGCCAGCAGTTACTCGGAGGGTACGGCCAAAAACATTCAGTACTTC.

This clone was observed a few times. This chain uses TRBV7-2 with TRBJ2-7, with 10 bases that match TRBD1. Germline-derived CDR1 and CDR2 are SGHTA and FQGNSA. After removal of 1 base from V and 1 base from J, the junction contained 7 bases not matched to a gene. CDR3 length: 17 residues. CDR3 residues: CASSLGGTGVLSYEQYF. The CDR3 DNA reads TGTGCCAGCAGCTTAGGAGGGACAGGGGTACTGTCCTACGAGCAGTACTTC.

The V and J genes are TRBV5-1 and TRBJ2-7; maybe TRBD2 (5 bases). With 1 base removed from V and 7 bases from J, the gap between germline ends came to 18 bases. The CDR3 has 15 residues. Germline CDR1 reads SGHRS; CDR2 reads YFSETQ. The CDR3: CASSLYDTDSREQYF. CDR3 sequence (DNA): TGCGCCAGCAGCTTGTATGACACGGACTCGAGGGAGCAGTACTTC.

The rearrangement uses TRBV6-6 and TRBJ2-7; TRBD2 matches 11 bases. J lost 3 bases, V lost 3 bases, and 7 bases had no gene match. The CDR3 consists of 16 residues. Germline V CDR1 and CDR2: MNHNY, SVGAGI (reference sequence). CDR3 loop: CASSYTLAGGIYEQYF. The CDR3, as DNA: TGTGCCAGCAGTTATACTCTAGCGGGAGGTATCTACGAGCAGTACTTC.

CDR3 residues: CASNTGGRRIETQYF. The CDR3, as DNA: TGTGCCAGCAACACAGGGGGCCGAAGAATCGAGACCCAGTACTTC. The chain links TRBV28 to TRBJ2-5, with 9 bases lining up with TRBD1. With 7 bases clipped from V and 5 bases from J, the junction kept 11 bases outside the gene matches. The CDR3 is 15 amino acids. Germline loops: CDR1 MDHEN, CDR2 SYDVKM. Using reference TRBV28 and TRBJ2-5 for the parts outside the CDR3, the full variable domain is DVKVTQSSRYLVKRTGEKVFLECVQDMDHENMFWYRQDPGLGLRLIYFSYDVKMKEKGDIPEGYSVSREKKERFSLILESASTNQTSMYLCASNTGGRRIETQYFGPGTRLLVL.

This clone has a handful of counts. The chain recombines TRBV5-4 with TRBJ1-2; 12 nucleotides align to TRBD1. The V gene end was trimmed by 7 bases and the J gene end by 5 bases; junction bases not matched to a gene: 12. This CDR3 comprises 16 residues. Germline values: CDR1 SGHNT, CDR2 YYREEE (reference sequence). The CDR3 here is CASHLPGQGAWYGYTF. The DNA for the CDR3 is TGTGCCAGCCACCTCCCGGGACAGGGGGCTTGGTATGGCTACACCTTC.

This clone was seen once. The chain couples TRBV18 to TRBJ1-2, with 7 bases lining up with TRBD1. Germline lookup yields CDR1 KGHSH and CDR2 LQKENI. Trimming cost V 2 bases and J 8 bases; bases outside gene matches: 14. This CDR3 contains 16 residues. The DNA for the CDR3 is TGTGCCAGCTCACCAATTAACAGGGGCCCAGTCCGGGGCTACACCTTC. It codes for CASSPINRGPVRGYTF. The whole variable domain, filled in from reference TRBV18 and TRBJ1-2, reads NAGVMQNPRHLVRRRGQEARLRCSPMKGHSHVYWYRQLPEEGLKFMVYLQKENIIDESGMPKERFSAEFPKEGPSILRIQQVVRGDSAAYFCASSPINRGPVRGYTFGSGTRLTVV.

The chain carries TRBV5-8 and TRBJ1-1, with D unresolved. V lost 4 bases, J lost 6 bases, and 10 bases lay in between. Per the germline V gene, CDR1 is SGHTS and CDR2 is YDEGEE. There are 12 residues in the CDR3. The DNA of the CDR3 is TGTGCCAGCAGCCAAGGAGGTCCTGAAGCTTTCTTT. Translated: CASSQGGPEAFF.

V and J are TRBV10-3 and TRBJ1-2, with D unclear. Trimming stripped 2 bases from V and 2 bases from J, with 9 bases between. This CDR3 has 14 amino acids. Germline loops: CDR1 ENHRY, CDR2 SYGVKD. The CDR3 reads CAISEGSGNYGYTF. CDR3 DNA sequence: TGTGCCATCAGTGAGGGTAGCGGGAACTATGGCTACACCTTC.

This clone was seen once. The chain recombines TRBV19 with TRBJ1-3, with 8 nucleotides matching TRBD1. The CDR3 sequence is 16 residues long. Germline V CDR1 and CDR2: LNHDA, SQIVND (reference sequence). V shed 3 bases and J 1 base; nucleotides not matched to a gene: 5. CDR3 amino acids: CASSISGTGSGNTIYF. Written as DNA, the CDR3 is TGTGCCAGTAGTATCTCCGGGACAGGTTCTGGAAACACCATATATTTT. Together with reference TRBV19 and TRBJ1-3, the CDR3 gives the full variable domain: DGGITQSPKYLFRKEGQNVTLSCEQNLNHDAMYWYRQDPGQGLRLIYYSQIVNDFQKGDIAEGYSVSREKKESFPLTVTSAQKNPTAFYLCASSISGTGSGNTIYFGEGSWLTVV.

The chain employs TRBV7-3 and TRBJ2-7; 9 nucleotides align to TRBD2. Germline loops: CDR1 SGHTA, CDR2 FQGTGA. V dropped 3 bases and J dropped 3; count of bases not matched to a gene: 6. The CDR3 runs to 15 residues. The CDR3 is CASSLNSGSLYEQYF. The CDR3 DNA follows: TGTGCCAGCAGCTTGAATAGCGGGAGCCTCTACGAGCAGTACTTC.

The CDR3 region is CASSLDPTGHNSPLHF. CDR3 nucleotide sequence: TGTGCCAGCAGCTTAGATCCAACAGGGCACAATTCACCCCTCCACTTT. The chain combines TRBV11-1 with TRBJ1-6; a weak D match, TRBD1 (6 bases). V was cut by 1 base and J by 7 bases, with 14 bases left in between. Germline assignment: CDR1 SGHAT and CDR2 FQDESV (reference sequence). This CDR3 region has 16 residues.

This clone showed up just a few times. V and J are TRBV6-2 or TRBV6-3 and TRBJ1-2; TRBD1 aligns across 8 bases. V shed 5 bases and J 7 bases; nucleotides not matched to a gene: 18. CDR1 and CDR2 (germline): MNHEY, SVGEGT. The CDR3 consists of 17 residues. The CDR3 is CASSPPPGARGLSGYTF. CDR3 DNA sequence: TGTGCCAGCAGTCCACCCCCCGGGGCCAGGGGGCTGAGTGGCTACACCTTC.

The V gene is TRBV21-1, the J gene TRBJ2-1; the DNA was not used to check the table's D call, TRBD1. TRBV21-1 is annotated as a pseudogene. The CDR3 is made up of 16 amino acids. CDR3 protein: CASPWGDRGVYNEQFF. CDR3 nucleotides: TGTGCCAGCCCCTGGGGGGACAGGGGGGTCTACAATGAGCAGTTCTTC.

This sequence joins TRBV30 and TRBJ1-4; 7 positions match TRBD1. V lost 5 bases, J lost 7 bases, and 1 base stayed unmatched. The CDR3 has 11 amino acids. CDR1 is GTSNPN, CDR2 SVGIG, per germline (reference sequence). Here the CDR3 reads CAWDRAEKLFF. The CDR3 nucleotides are TGTGCCTGGGACAGGGCTGAAAAACTGTTTTTT.

This rearrangement joins TRBV27 to TRBJ1-1; 8 bases map to TRBD1. The germline V gene encodes CDR1 MNHEY and CDR2 SMNVEV (reference sequence). The CDR3 runs 14 residues. J gave up 4 bases and V 6 bases, and 7 bases lay outside the gene matches. The CDR3 region is CASRLLDRGTEAFF. The CDR3 nucleotides read TGTGCCAGCAGACTCCTCGACAGGGGCACTGAAGCTTTCTTT.

The chain is built from TRBV3-1 (or the pseudogene TRBV3-2) and TRBJ1-1, with 8 nucleotides matching TRBD1. The length of the CDR3 is 14 residues. From germline, CDR1 is LGHDT and CDR2 YNNKEL (reference sequence). V shed 4 bases, J shed 7 bases, and the junction held 8 bases outside the gene matches. The CDR3 DNA follows: TGTGCCAGCAGCCCCCGGACAGGGAGTGGTGAAGCTTTCTTT. This codes for CASSPRTGSGEAFF.

V and J are TRBV4-3 and TRBJ2-1, with a weak D call TRBD1 (5 bases). V lost 0 bases, J lost 8 bases, and 14 bases lay in between. Germline V CDR1 and CDR2: LGHNA, YSLEER. The CDR3 covers 15 residues. As DNA, the CDR3 is TGCGCCAGCAGCCAAGATCGGCAGGGTCTGGATGAGCAGTTCTTC. The encoded protein is CASSQDRQGLDEQFF.